These 15 T cell receptor beta chains were sequenced from one sample in a study of Ad26.COV2.S vaccination and SARS-CoV-2 variants. Using immunoSEQ multiplex PCR, the repertoire was profiled, and TCRdb retains in-frame clones only, with some absent. This table has about 400,000 clones, 70% to 90% appearing once. Treatment specified: some 19 received Ad26.COV2.S at low or high dose, single or two shots; roughly 5 received placebo; per-sample allocation not given. Following the first vaccine or placebo injection, samples were taken on day 63. This sample comprised peripheral blood, obtained in a trial of Ad26.COV2.S vaccine versus placebo. The receptor source for this set is a person aged 18 to 59 who received the Ad26.COV2.S COVID-19 vaccine or a placebo.

This clone was recorded many times. V and J are TRBV29-1 and TRBJ1-2; D may be TRBD1 (6 bases). V lost 6 bases to trimming and J lost 8 bases, with 16 bases between them. The CDR3 loop spans 12 amino acids. Germline CDR1 reads SQVTM; CDR2 reads ANQGSEA. CDR3 nucleotides: TGCAGCGTGCCCCGGACAGAGGGAGGCTACACCTTC. The encoded protein is CSVPRTEGGYTF.

The gene calls are TRBV5-4 and TRBJ2-3; D remains unclear. This CDR3 contains 15 residues. Trimming stripped 1 base from V and 0 bases from J, with 9 bases between. Germline assignment: CDR1 SGHNT and CDR2 YYREEE (reference sequence). CDR3: CASSLSLPSTDTQYF. CDR3 in DNA: TGTGCCAGCAGCTTGAGTTTGCCGAGCACAGATACGCAGTATTTT.

J is TRBJ1-4 and V is TRBV5-4; maybe TRBD1 (5 bases). Per germline, CDR1 SGHNT and CDR2 YYREEE (reference sequence). The CDR3 is 15 amino acids. Trimming removed 3 bases at V and 4 bases at J, with 13 bases between. The CDR3 loop reads CASSSPGTDNEKLFF. Here the CDR3 DNA reads TGTGCCAGCAGCTCGCCCGGGACGGATAATGAAAAACTGTTTTTT.

The V call is TRBV10-3, the J call TRBJ1-2; maybe TRBD1 (6 bases). The CDR3 is 18 residues long. Germline CDR1 and CDR2: ENHRY and SYGVKD. Trimming removed 1 base at V and 1 base at J, with 19 bases between. CDR3 coding DNA: TGTGCCATCAGTGAGTGGGCCGGAACAGGGTCTTTTAACTATGGCTACACCTTC. Protein sequence: CAISEWAGTGSFNYGYTF.

The chain links TRBV11-2 to TRBJ1-2; D remains unclear. The CDR3 is made up of 14 amino acids. The V gene's germline CDR1 is SGHAT and CDR2 FQNNGV. The ends were cut back, 4 bases at V and 4 bases at J, with 13 bases in the middle. CDR3 residues: CASSSPDGIYGYTF. The CDR3 nucleotides are TGTGCCAGCAGCTCCCCAGACGGCATCTATGGCTACACCTTC. Full variable domain (remainder filled in from reference TRBV11-2 and TRBJ1-2): EAGVAQSPRYKIIEKRQSVAFWCNPISGHATLYWYQQILGQGPKLLIQFQNNGVVDDSQLPKDRFSAERLKGVDSTLKIQPAKLEDSAVYLCASSSPDGIYGYTFGSGTRLTVV.

The chain couples TRBV14 to TRBJ2-3; 10 bases match TRBD2. The CDR3 runs 16 residues. CDR1 and CDR2 from the germline V gene are SGHDN and FVKESK. Trimming took 4 bases from V and 0 from J; bases not matched to a gene: 4. The CDR3 loop is CASSPGLAASTDTQYF. For the CDR3, the DNA is TGTGCCAGCAGCCCAGGACTAGCGGCCAGCACAGATACGCAGTATTTT. Based on the CDR3 plus reference TRBV14 and TRBJ2-3, the full variable domain is EAGVTQFPSHSVIEKGQTVTLRCDPISGHDNLYWYRRVMGKEIKFLLHFVKESKQDESGMPNNRFLAERTGGTYSTLKVQPAELEDSGVYFCASSPGLAASTDTQYFGPGTRLTVL.

The chain uses TRBV24-1 and TRBJ1-5; TRBD1 might be the D (6 bases). Deletions cut 6 bases from V and 5 bases from J, with 13 bases between. The germline V gene encodes CDR1 KGHDR and CDR2 SFDVKD. The CDR3 sequence is 14 residues long. DNA of the CDR3: TGTGCCACCAGTCTTCGGGGGGGCGATCAGCCCCAGCATTTT. Amino acids: CATSLRGGDQPQHF.

The chain links TRBV6-2 or TRBV6-3 to TRBJ2-7; D remains ambiguous. With 2 bases removed from V and 6 bases from J, the gap between germline ends came to 8 bases. Germline loops: CDR1 MNHEY, CDR2 SVGEGT. The CDR3 is 12 residues long. The CDR3 loop reads CASSYGGPEQYF. The CDR3, as DNA: TGTGCCAGCAGTTACGGCGGCCCCGAGCAGTACTTC.

This clone appeared a few times. The rearrangement joins TRBV5-1 to TRBJ1-1; D might be TRBD1 (5 bases). Deletions cut 4 bases from V and 1 base from J, with 8 bases between. Germline loops: CDR1 SGHRS, CDR2 YFSETQ. CDR3 length: 13 amino acids. DNA for the CDR3: TGCGCCAGCAGCCACCAGGGGAACACTGAAGCTTTCTTT. Its protein product is CASSHQGNTEAFF.

The chain is built from TRBV4-1 and TRBJ2-2; D gene ambiguous. The CDR3 is 16 residues long. V was trimmed by 0 bases and J by 1 base, leaving 9 bases between them. In germline, CDR1 is MGHRA, CDR2 YSYEKL. CDR3 sequence (DNA): TGCGCCAGCAGCCAAGATAGTCCAGGGAACACCGGGGAGCTGTTTTTT. It is translated as CASSQDSPGNTGELFF.

The chain employs TRBV5-1 and TRBJ2-7; D is unclear. CDR3 length: 13 residues. Trimming removed 0 bases at V and 0 bases at J, with 4 bases between. From germline, CDR1 is SGHRS and CDR2 YFSETQ. The CDR3 DNA sequence: TGCGCCAGCAGCTTGGAGAACTCCTACGAGCAGTACTTC. Translated: CASSLENSYEQYF.

CDR3 sequence reads: CASLEDSGANVLTF. The CDR3 coding sequence is TGCGCCAGCCTGGAGGACTCTGGGGCCAACGTCCTGACTTTC. The chain links TRBV4-1 to TRBJ2-6; weak D call: TRBD2 (5 bases). The V end lost 8 bases, the J end lost 0 bases, and 8 bases lay between the germline ends. CDR3 size: 14 residues. CDR1 and CDR2 (germline): MGHRA, YSYEKL.

This clone was seen only once. The chain is built from TRBV29-1 and TRBJ2-3; the D is unclear. Germline V gene lookup returns CDR1 SQVTM and CDR2 ANQGSEA. The CDR3 loop spans 13 amino acids. Trimming stripped 4 bases from V and 2 bases from J, with 10 bases between. Here the CDR3 reads CSVVIRNTDTQYF. DNA of the CDR3: TGCAGCGTTGTAATTAGAAACACAGATACGCAGTATTTT.

The chain joins TRBV14 to TRBJ2-1; maybe TRBD1 (6 bases). This CDR3 is 18 amino acids long. Germline V gene lookup returns CDR1 SGHDN and CDR2 FVKESK. V was trimmed by 3 bases and J by 2 bases, leaving 20 bases between them. CDR3 region: CASSQESYRVVPYNEQFF. CDR3 in DNA: TGTGCCAGCAGCCAGGAATCCTACAGGGTTGTGCCCTACAATGAGCAGTTCTTC. The whole variable domain, filled in from reference TRBV14 and TRBJ2-1, reads EAGVTQFPSHSVIEKGQTVTLRCDPISGHDNLYWYRRVMGKEIKFLLHFVKESKQDESGMPNNRFLAERTGGTYSTLKVQPAELEDSGVYFCASSQESYRVVPYNEQFFGPGTRLTVL.

The chain recombines TRBV5-1 with TRBJ1-6; 9 bases agree with TRBD1. V dropped 3 bases and J dropped 6; count of bases not matched to a gene: 7. Germline V gives CDR1 SGHRS, CDR2 YFSETQ. This CDR3 has 16 residues. Here the CDR3 reads CASSWTGDPFNSPLHF. The CDR3 region has the DNA TGCGCCAGCAGCTGGACAGGGGATCCATTTAATTCACCCCTCCACTTT.